This entry concerns a single TCR beta chain. The antigen is not known. This specimen comes from a study of T cells in Graves' hyperthyroidism and ophthalmopathy. Notes on the study in general: Through a model of 13 V-J features, ophthalmopathy was separated from stable hyperthyroidism.

With 3 bases clipped from V and 10 bases from J, the junction kept 7 bases outside the gene matches. Looked up from germline, CDR1 is KGHSH and CDR2 is LQKENI. The CDR3 sequence is 15 residues long. RNA transcripts provided the source from which TCR beta CDR3 regions were amplified. Carried out on the TCR CDR3, a first-round RT-PCR used the HTBI primer set. From the multiplex PCR reads, TCRdb called clonotypes with MiXCR, one entry per CDR3 protein. Of hundreds of thousands of distinct CDR3 sequences listed, 14% are singletons. The genes are TRBV18 and TRBJ1-6; 9 nucleotides agree with TRBD1. Material for sequencing was blood. This TCR was recovered from a woman between 35 and 50 years old with Graves' hyperthyroidism. The CDR3 nucleotides read TGTGCCAGCTCACCCCCGGACAGGGGCAGGTCACCCCTCCACTTT. It yields the protein CASSPPDRGRSPLHF. The variable domain in full, with the rest retrieved from reference TRBV18 and TRBJ1-6, is NAGVMQNPRHLVRRRGQEARLRCSPMKGHSHVYWYRQLPEEGLKFMVYLQKENIIDESGMPKERFSAEFPKEGPSILRIQQVVRGDSAAYFCASSPPDRGRSPLHFGNGTRLTVT.